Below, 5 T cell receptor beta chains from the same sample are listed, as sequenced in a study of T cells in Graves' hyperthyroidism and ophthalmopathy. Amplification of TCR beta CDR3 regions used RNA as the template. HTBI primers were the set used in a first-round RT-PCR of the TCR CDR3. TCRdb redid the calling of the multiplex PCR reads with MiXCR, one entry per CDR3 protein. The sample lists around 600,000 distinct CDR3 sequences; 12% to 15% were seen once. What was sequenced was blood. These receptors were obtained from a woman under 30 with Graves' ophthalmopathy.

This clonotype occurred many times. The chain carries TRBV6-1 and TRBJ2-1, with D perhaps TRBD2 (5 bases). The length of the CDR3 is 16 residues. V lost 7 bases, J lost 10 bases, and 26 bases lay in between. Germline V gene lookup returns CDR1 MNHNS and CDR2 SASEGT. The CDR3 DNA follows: TGTGCCAGCAACCCGGCCGACGGGGTGGGGATTTGGGAGCAGTTCTTC. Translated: CASNPADGVGIWEQFF.

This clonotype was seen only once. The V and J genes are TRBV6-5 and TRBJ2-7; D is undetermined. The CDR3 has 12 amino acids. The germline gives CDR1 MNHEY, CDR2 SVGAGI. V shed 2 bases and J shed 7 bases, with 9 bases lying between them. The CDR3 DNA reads TGTGCCAGCAGTTACGGGCTGGAGGAGCAGTACTTC. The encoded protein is CASSYGLEEQYF.

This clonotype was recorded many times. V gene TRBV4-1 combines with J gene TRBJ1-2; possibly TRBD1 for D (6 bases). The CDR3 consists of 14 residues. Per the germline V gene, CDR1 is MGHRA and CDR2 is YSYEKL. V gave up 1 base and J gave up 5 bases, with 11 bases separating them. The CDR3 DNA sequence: TGCGCCAGCAGCCAAGTCACAGGGCCTTATGGCTACACCTTC. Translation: CASSQVTGPYGYTF.

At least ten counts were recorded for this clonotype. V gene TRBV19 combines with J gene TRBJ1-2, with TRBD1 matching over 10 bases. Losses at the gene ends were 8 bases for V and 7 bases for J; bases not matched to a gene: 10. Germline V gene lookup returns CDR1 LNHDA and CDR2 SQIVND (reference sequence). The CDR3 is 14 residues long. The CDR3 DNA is TGTGCCAGTCTTCCCGGGACAGGGGTGCTTGGCTACACCTTC. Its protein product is CASLPGTGVLGYTF.

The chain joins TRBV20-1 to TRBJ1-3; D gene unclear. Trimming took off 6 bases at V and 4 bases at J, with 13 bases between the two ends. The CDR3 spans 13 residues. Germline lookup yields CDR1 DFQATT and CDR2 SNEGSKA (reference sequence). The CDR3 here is CSANLLDGNTIYF. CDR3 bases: TGCAGTGCGAACCTATTAGACGGAAACACCATATATTTT.